The sequence of this TCR beta chain was determined in a study of blood T cells in healthy people across ages. It was with a sample-barcoded 5' primer and a J-beta primer mix that a second PCR of roughly 6 to 12 cycles was run. One entry per CDR3 protein, called by TCRdb with MiXCR from the 5' RACE reads. In the table there are 500,000 to 600,000 distinct CDR3 sequences, 27% of which are singletons. The CDR3 length is 17 residues. V gave up 0 bases and J gave up 2 bases, with 14 bases separating them. From germline, CDR1 is LGHNA and CDR2 YNFKEQ. Isolation per sample recovered at least 6 million PBMCs. The study, taken as a whole, reports: Diversity was estimated from one million T cells, and these estimates were considered underestimates. Older age coincided with a roughly linear decline in TCR beta diversity per million T cells.

The sample holds many counts of this clonotype. Its antigen is not identified. Specimen: blood. The source of this sequence is a woman aged 70-85 years in good health. The chain carries TRBV4-2 and TRBJ2-1, with D perhaps TRBD1 or TRBD2 (5 bases each). The CDR3 region has the DNA TGTGCCAGCAGCCAAGATCAGGGACGAGCGCCCTACAATGAGCAGTTCTTC. This gives the protein CASSQDQGRAPYNEQFF.